What follows describes a single T cell receptor beta chain. The antigen remains undetermined. Deletions cut 0 bases from V and 1 base from J, with 4 bases between. CDR3 length: 14 amino acids. Germline V gene data show CDR1 as SGHRS and CDR2 as YFSETQ. These data belong to a study of OX40 agonist ivuxolimab in advanced cancers. Study at large: The group had a mean age of around 60 years, ranged from about 23 to 85, and was less than 85% male. Study conclusions and caveats: Compared with others, partial responders at 0.1-3.0 mg/kg displayed clonal expansion among the lowest.

TCRdb's copy holds only in-frame clones and misses some; the assay was immunoSEQ multiplex PCR. Seen here are fewer than 85,000 clones, more than 65% observed once, and the top ten hold about 4.5%. The TCR originated in an adult with an advanced solid tumor such as melanoma, head and neck, liver or kidney cancer. This rearrangement joins TRBV5-1 to TRBJ2-2, with D uncertain. The sample in question was CD4+ or CD8+ T cells sorted from blood, obtained in a trial of the OX40 agonist ivuxolimab. CDR3 sequence reads: CASSLGRNTGELFF. DNA of the CDR3: TGCGCCAGCAGCTTGGGAAGGAACACCGGGGAGCTGTTTTTT.